This is a list of T cell receptor beta chains from one sample in a study of OX40 agonist ivuxolimab in advanced cancers. Measured with immunoSEQ multiplex PCR; TCRdb has only the in-frame clones, and not every one. The data hold approximately 78,000 clones, with about 84% observed a single time. The specimen comprised CD4+ or CD8+ T cells sorted from blood, sampled in a trial of the OX40 agonist ivuxolimab. The receptors come from an adult with an advanced solid tumor such as melanoma, head and neck, liver or kidney cancer. Both conserved end residues are part of each CDR3.

TRBV19,TRBJ2-2,CASSYSFGRGIRTGELFF
TRBV13,TRBJ2-5,CASTVKETQYF
TRBV4-1,TRBJ2-7,CASSPRDRPYEQYF
TRBV11-2,TRBJ2-1,CASSPRRLAPSEQFF
TRBV6-4,TRBJ2-1,CASSDSGGRANNEQFF
TRBV6-5,TRBJ1-6,CASGVDWSLKALHF
TRBV5-1,TRBJ1-3,CASSLEGFSGNTIYF
TRBV6-5,TRBJ1-1,CASTQEVSEAFF
TRBV6-1,TRBJ1-2,CASSDFLRDVYGYTF
TRBV11-2,TRBJ1-3,CASSRQASGGNTIYF
TRBV9,TRBJ1-2,CASSVGSTLYGYTF
TRBV2,TRBJ2-3,CASSARDTQYF
TRBV2,TRBJ1-5,CASSGTQINQPQHF
TRBV30,TRBJ1-2,CAWSRHRVSYGYTF
TRBV7-1,TRBJ2-2,CASSLAGVTGELFF
TRBV7-2,TRBJ1-2,CASRKQGNYGYTF
TRBV11-2,TRBJ2-4,CASSLQAIDRVRAKNIQYF
TRBV14,TRBJ1-4,CASSRATNEKLFF
TRBV5-1,TRBJ2-6,CASRGTVISGANVLTF
TRBV7-9,TRBJ2-1,CASSFGSGSNEQFF
TRBV10-1,TRBJ2-3,CASSESFADTQYF
TRBV2,TRBJ2-7,CASSYTYEQYF
TRBV4-3,TRBJ2-3,CASSQDGGSTDTQYF
TRBV18,TRBJ2-7,CASSPKTERLYEQYF
TRBV19,TRBJ1-5,CASTGFLGSLNQPQHF
TRBV27,TRBJ2-7,CASSTIPPQPYEQYF
TRBV9,TRBJ1-1,CASSPRQGGDTEAFF
TRBV2,TRBJ2-6,CASSEIGVGGANVLTF
TRBV6-1,TRBJ1-2,CASSTRPGLNYGYTF
TRBV19,TRBJ2-6,CASSIGRTYGPGANVLTF
TRBV10-3,TRBJ2-7,CAISESGVGLGHGEQYF
TRBV19,TRBJ1-1,CASSIIRRRGDTEAFF
TRBV7-2,TRBJ2-7,CASSLAAGRPGQGGEQYF
TRBV11-3,TRBJ2-1,CASSLGGSYNEQFF
TRBV30,TRBJ2-3,CAWSRRGRADTQYF
TRBV7-2,TRBJ1-1,CASSPYQARGTEAFF
TRBV9,TRBJ2-1,CASSVVEDEQFF
TRBV6-6,TRBJ1-2,CASRRQGNYGYTF